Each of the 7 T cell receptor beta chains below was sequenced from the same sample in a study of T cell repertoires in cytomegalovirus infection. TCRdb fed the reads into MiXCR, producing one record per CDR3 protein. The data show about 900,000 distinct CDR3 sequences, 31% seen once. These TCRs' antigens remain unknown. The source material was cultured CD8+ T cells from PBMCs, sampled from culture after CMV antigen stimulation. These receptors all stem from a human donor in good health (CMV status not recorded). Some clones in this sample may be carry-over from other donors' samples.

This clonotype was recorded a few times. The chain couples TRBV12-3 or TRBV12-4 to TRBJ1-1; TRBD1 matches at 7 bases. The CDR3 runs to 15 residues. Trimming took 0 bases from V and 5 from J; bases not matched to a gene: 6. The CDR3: CASSLAGRQGTEAFF. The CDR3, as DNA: TGTGCCAGCAGTTTAGCTGGGAGACAGGGAACTGAAGCTTTCTTT.

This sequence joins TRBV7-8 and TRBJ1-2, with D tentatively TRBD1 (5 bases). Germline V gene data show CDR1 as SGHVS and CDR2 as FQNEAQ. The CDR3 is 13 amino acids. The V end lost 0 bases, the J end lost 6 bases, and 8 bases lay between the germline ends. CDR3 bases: TGTGCCAGCAGCTTAGCGGGGGAAAATGGCTACACCTTC. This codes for CASSLAGENGYTF. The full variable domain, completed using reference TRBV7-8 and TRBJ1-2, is GAGVSQSPRYKVAKRGQDVALRCDPISGHVSLFWYQQALGQGPEFLTYFQNEAQLDKSGLPSDRFFAERPEGSVSTLKIQRTQQEDSAVYLCASSLAGENGYTFGSGTRLTVV.

The CDR3 spells CASSSDRGPTDTQYF. DNA for the CDR3: TGTGCCAGCAGTTCCGACAGGGGACCCACAGATACGCAGTATTTT. The chain has TRBV6-6 and TRBJ2-3; 8 bases line up with TRBD1. The CDR3 spans 15 residues. V dropped 4 bases and J dropped 2; count of bases not matched to a gene: 5. Germline CDR1 reads MNHNY; CDR2 reads SVGAGI (reference sequence).

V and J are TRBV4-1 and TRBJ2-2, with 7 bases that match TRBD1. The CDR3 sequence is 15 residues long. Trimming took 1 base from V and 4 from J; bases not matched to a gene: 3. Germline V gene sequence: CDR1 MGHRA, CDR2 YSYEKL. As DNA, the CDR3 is TGCGCCAGCAGCCAAGGGACAGGATCCACCGGGGAGCTGTTTTTT. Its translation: CASSQGTGSTGELFF.

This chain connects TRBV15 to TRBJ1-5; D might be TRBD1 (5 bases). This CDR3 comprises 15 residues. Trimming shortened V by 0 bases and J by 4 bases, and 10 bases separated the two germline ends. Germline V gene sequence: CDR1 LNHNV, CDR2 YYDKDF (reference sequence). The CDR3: CATSRDHGANQPQHF. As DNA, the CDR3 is TGTGCCACCAGCAGAGATCACGGGGCAAATCAGCCCCAGCATTTT.

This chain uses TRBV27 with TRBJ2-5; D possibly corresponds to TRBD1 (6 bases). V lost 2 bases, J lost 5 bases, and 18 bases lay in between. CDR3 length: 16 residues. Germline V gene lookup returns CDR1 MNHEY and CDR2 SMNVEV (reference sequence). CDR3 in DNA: TGTGCCAGCAGTTTAGTAGGACAGAGGGCGGGTGAGACCCAGTACTTC. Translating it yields CASSLVGQRAGETQYF.

The CDR3 DNA follows: TGTGCCAGCAGCTTGGGGAGGCCCAGGGACCCCCTCCACTTT. Its protein is CASSLGRPRDPLHF. V gene TRBV5-6 combines with J gene TRBJ1-6, with a tentative D call TRBD1 (5 bases). The CDR3 consists of 14 residues. The germline CDR1 and CDR2 sequences are SGHDT and YYEEEE. Trimming removed 0 bases at V and 13 bases at J, with 14 bases between.